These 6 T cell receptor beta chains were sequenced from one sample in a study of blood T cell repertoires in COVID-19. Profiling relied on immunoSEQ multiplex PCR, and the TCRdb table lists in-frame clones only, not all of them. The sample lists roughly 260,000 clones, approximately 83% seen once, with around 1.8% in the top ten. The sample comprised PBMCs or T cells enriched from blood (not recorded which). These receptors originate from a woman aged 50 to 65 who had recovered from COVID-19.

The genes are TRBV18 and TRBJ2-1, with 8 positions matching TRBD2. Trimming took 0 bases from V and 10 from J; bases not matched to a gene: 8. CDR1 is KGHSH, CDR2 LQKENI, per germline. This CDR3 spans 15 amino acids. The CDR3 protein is CASSPPSREGCEQFF. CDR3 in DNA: TGTGCCAGCTCACCACCCAGTCGGGAGGGATGCGAGCAGTTCTTC.

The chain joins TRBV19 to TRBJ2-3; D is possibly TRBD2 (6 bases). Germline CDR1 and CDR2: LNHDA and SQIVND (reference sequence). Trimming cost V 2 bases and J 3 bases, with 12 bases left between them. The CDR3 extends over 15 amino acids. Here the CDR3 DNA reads TGTGCCAGTAGTATAACTAGCCTGAGGACAGATACGCAGTATTTT. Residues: CASSITSLRTDTQYF.

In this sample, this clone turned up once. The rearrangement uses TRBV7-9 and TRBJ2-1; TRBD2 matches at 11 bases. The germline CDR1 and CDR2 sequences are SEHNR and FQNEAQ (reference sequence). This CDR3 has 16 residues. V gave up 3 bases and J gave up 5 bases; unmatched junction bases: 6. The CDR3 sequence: CASSFSTSGVNNEQFF. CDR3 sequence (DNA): TGTGCCAGCAGCTTTTCGACTAGCGGGGTTAACAATGAGCAGTTCTTC.

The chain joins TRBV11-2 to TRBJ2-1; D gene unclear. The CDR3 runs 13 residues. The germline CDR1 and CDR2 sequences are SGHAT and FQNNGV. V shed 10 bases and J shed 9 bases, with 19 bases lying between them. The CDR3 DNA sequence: TGTGCCACTCCGTCTGACTTCGAAGGTGAGCAGTTCTTC. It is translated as CATPSDFEGEQFF.

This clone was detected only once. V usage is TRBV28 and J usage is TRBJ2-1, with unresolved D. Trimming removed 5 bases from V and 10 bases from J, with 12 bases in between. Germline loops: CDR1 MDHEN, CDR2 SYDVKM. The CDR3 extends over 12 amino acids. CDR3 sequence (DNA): TGTGCCAGCAGTACCTACAGTTGGGAGCAGTTCTTC. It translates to CASSTYSWEQFF.

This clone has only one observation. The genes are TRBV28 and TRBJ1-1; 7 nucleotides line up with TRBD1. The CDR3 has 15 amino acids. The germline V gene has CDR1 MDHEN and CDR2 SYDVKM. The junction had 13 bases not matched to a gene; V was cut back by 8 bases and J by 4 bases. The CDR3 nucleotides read TGTGCCAGCGGACGTCACAGGGGCGAGAGCACTGAAGCTTTCTTT. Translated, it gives CASGRHRGESTEAFF.